Shown below are 9 T cell receptor beta chains from a single sample sequenced in a study of blood T cell repertoires in COVID-19. The assay was immunoSEQ multiplex PCR, and TCRdb's table has in-frame clones only and misses some. The sample holds 70,000 or so clones, under 95% seen once. The sample consisted of peripheral blood. The receptors come from a human donor in a cohort sampled during active COVID-19.

As concerns this clone: The sample contains more than one DNA sequence encoding this CDR3. V is TRBV6-2 or TRBV6-3 and J is TRBJ2-7; D is undetermined. The CDR3 runs to 14 residues. V was cut by 2 bases and J by 0 bases, with 8 bases left in between. Looked up from germline, CDR1 is MNHEY and CDR2 is SVGEGT. In DNA form, the CDR3 reads TGTGCCAGCAGTTACGGCCGGAGCTCCTACGAGCAGTACTTC. Its translation: CASSYGRSSYEQYF.

This clone has a single count. The V call is TRBV27, the J call TRBJ2-7; D call uncertain. The CDR3 has 13 residues. Germline V gene sequence: CDR1 MNHEY, CDR2 SMNVEV (reference sequence). Between the trimmed V and J ends, which lost 6 bases and 2 bases, there was a span of 11 bases. The CDR3 is CASRELGAYEQYF. As DNA, the CDR3 is TGTGCCAGCAGGGAATTGGGCGCCTACGAGCAGTACTTC.

This chain uses TRBV5-8 with TRBJ2-3; TRBD2 matches 11 bases. Germline V gene lookup returns CDR1 SGHTS and CDR2 YDEGEE. The V segment lost 3 bases and the J segment 0 bases; nucleotides outside the gene matches: 3. CDR3 length equals 16 residues. The CDR3, as DNA: TGTGCCAGCAGCTCCTTAGCGGGAGGGAGCACAGATACGCAGTATTTT. Protein product: CASSSLAGGSTDTQYF.

V is TRBV27 and J is TRBJ2-5, with TRBD1 identical over 9 bases. V lost 6 bases and J lost 1; bases outside the gene matches: 3. This CDR3 region has 14 residues. Germline V gives CDR1 MNHEY, CDR2 SMNVEV (reference sequence). The chain's CDR3 is CASSRDRAQETQYF. DNA of the CDR3: TGTGCCAGCAGCCGGGACAGGGCCCAAGAGACCCAGTACTTC.

This chain connects TRBV28 to TRBJ1-6; 10 bases are shared with TRBD1. Germline V gene lookup returns CDR1 MDHEN and CDR2 SYDVKM. V lost 5 bases, J lost 8 bases, and 12 bases stayed unmatched. This CDR3 region has 17 residues. The CDR3 protein is CASSPPFRDRGHSPLHF. Here the CDR3 DNA reads TGTGCCAGCAGTCCTCCCTTCCGGGACAGGGGACATTCACCCCTCCACTTT.

The chain is built from TRBV11-1 and TRBJ2-7; the match to TRBD1 covers 8 bases. J gave up 0 bases and V 5 bases, and 3 bases lay outside the gene matches. This CDR3 comprises 14 residues. Germline loops: CDR1 SGHAT, CDR2 FQDESV (reference sequence). Here the CDR3 DNA reads TGTGCCAGCAGCGGACAGGGTAGCTCCTACGAGCAGTACTTC. Translation: CASSGQGSSYEQYF. The full variable domain, its missing parts supplied by reference TRBV11-1 and TRBJ2-7, is EAEVAQSPRYKITEKSQAVAFWCDPISGHATLYWYRQILGQGPELLVQFQDESVVDDSQLPKDRFSAERLKGVDSTLKIQPAELGDSAMYLCASSGQGSSYEQYFGPGTRLTVT.

The chain carries TRBV5-4 and TRBJ2-2, with D maybe TRBD1 (7 bases). The V gene's germline CDR1 is SGHNT and CDR2 YYREEE (reference sequence). The V gene lost 4 bases and the J gene lost 6 bases, with 13 bases spanning the gap. This CDR3 has 14 residues. Written as DNA, the CDR3 is TGTGCCAGCAGCGTACAGGGGAGGCCCGGGGAGCTGTTTTTT. It encodes CASSVQGRPGELFF.

V usage is TRBV4-2 and J usage is TRBJ2-1; D not resolved. Germline V gene lookup returns CDR1 LGHNA and CDR2 YNFKEQ. The CDR3 runs to 15 residues. Trimming took 0 bases from V and 9 from J, leaving 15 bases between them. For the CDR3, the DNA is TGTGCCAGCAGCCAAGATCGGCCTAGAAAGTTTGAGCAGTTCTTC. Its translation: CASSQDRPRKFEQFF.

The rearrangement uses TRBV6-4 and TRBJ2-7; 9 nucleotides match TRBD1. Germline lookup yields CDR1 MRHNA and CDR2 SNTAGT. After removal of 3 bases from V and 4 bases from J, the junction contained 7 bases not matched to a gene. This CDR3 is built from 15 residues. The DNA of the CDR3 is TGTGCCAGCAGTGAGAATCCGGGACAGGGTTACGAGCAGTACTTC. Protein: CASSENPGQGYEQYF.